Below, one T cell receptor beta chain is given with its context. The data are from a study of blood T cells in healthy people across ages. Combining a sample-barcoded 5' primer with a J-beta primer mix, a second PCR ran for about 6 to 11 cycles. Each CDR3 protein gets one entry after TCRdb re-called the 5' RACE reads with MiXCR. The data contain 1.5 million to 2 million distinct CDR3 sequences, roughly 30% of them singletons. Sequencing input: blood. The TCR originated in a woman aged 25 to 39 in good health.

In nucleotides, the CDR3 is TGCAGCGTTATTCCGGTGGGGAGTCCCTCCTACAATGAGCAGTTCTTC. It specifies CSVIPVGSPSYNEQFF. This chain links TRBV29-1 with TRBJ2-1; TRBD2 might be the D (5 bases). This CDR3 comprises 16 residues. Looked up from germline, CDR1 is SQVTM and CDR2 is ANQGSEA. Trimming cost V 5 bases and J 0 bases, with 17 bases left between them.